This T cell receptor beta chain appears in the sequencing data of a study of blood T cell repertoires in COVID-19. Across the whole study: Samples came from the United States, Italy and Spain, spanning acute and convalescent COVID-19. Sample material is recorded as cDNA or gDNA derived from T cells, B-cell-depleted T cells, or PBMCs.

The CDR3 is 14 amino acids. Germline CDR1 SGHAT, CDR2 FQNNGV. V lost 5 bases to trimming and J lost 7 bases, with 14 bases between them. In the original analysis: Reference gene primer amplification gave nucleated cell count estimates. Here immunoSEQ multiplex PCR was the method, and the copy in TCRdb shows in-frame clones only, minus some. That table furnishes V, J and clone size, whereas the DNA furnished D and trimming. The sample has under 200,000 clones; 79% are singletons. The origin of this receptor is an older woman with COVID-19, enrolled during active disease. This chain uses TRBV11-2 with TRBJ2-2; possibly TRBD1 for D (6 bases). Material: peripheral blood. For the CDR3, the DNA is TGTGCCAGCAGCATGGGGGCCCGGAACGGGGAGCTGTTTTTT. Translating it yields CASSMGARNGELFF.